This TCR beta chain was retrieved from a study of control samples from healthy donors and cancer patients. The germline V gene has CDR1 LNHNV and CDR2 YYDKDF (reference sequence). V was clipped by 3 bases and J by 9 bases; unmatched bases: 9. The CDR3 runs to 16 residues. Using immunoSEQ multiplex PCR, the repertoire was profiled, and TCRdb retains in-frame clones only, with some absent. The table records around 150,000 clones, around 88% of them present only once. The sequence came from a man aged 18 to 29 in good health. The chain carries TRBV15 and TRBJ2-1; 12 nucleotides line up with TRBD1. The sequencing sample was made of blood. The chain's CDR3 is CATSRTGTGGLGEQFF. CDR3 sequence (DNA): TGTGCCACCAGCAGGACCGGGACAGGGGGCCTGGGTGAGCAGTTCTTC.